This TCR beta chain originates from a study of Ad26.COV2.S vaccination and SARS-CoV-2 variants. Looking at the study overall: By the intramuscular route, Ad26.COV2.S was given once, or twice 56 days apart. General study findings and limits: Substantial breadth was reported for post-vaccination spike-specific CD8+ and CD4+ T cells. Measures of TCR breadth and depth may have fallen short of total T cell responses.

For this clone: Its cognate antigen is unknown.

The CDR3 is 12 residues long. Germline CDR1 and CDR2: SGHNT and YENEEA. J gave up 3 bases and V 4 bases, and 0 bases lay outside the gene matches. Noted treatment: around 19 received Ad26.COV2.S at low or high dose, single or two shots; five or six received placebo; per-sample allocation not given. Each sample was drawn 63 days after the first injection (of vaccine or placebo). This Boston cohort included adults aged 18-55 years. Sequencing was performed with immunoSEQ multiplex PCR; in TCRdb, only in-frame clones are kept and a portion is missing. The sample records 380,000 or so clones, 88% being singletons.

This TCR was recovered from a person between 18 and 65 years old who received the Ad26.COV2.S COVID-19 vaccine or a placebo. This rearrangement joins TRBV11-3 to TRBJ2-7; 7 positions agree with TRBD1. The starting material was peripheral blood, obtained in a trial of Ad26.COV2.S vaccine versus placebo. CDR3 residues: CASSSGGYEQYF. CDR3 nucleotides: TGTGCCAGCAGCTCAGGGGGCTACGAGCAGTACTTC.